The 23 T cell receptor beta chains below were found in one sample sequenced in a study of molecular identifiers for immune sequencing clone quantification. TCRdb recomputed calls from the PCR reads with MiXCR, one row per CDR3 protein. The table includes approximately 36,000 distinct CDR3 sequences, less than 20% detected once. Material: naive CD8+ T cells from blood, with Jurkat cell RNA spiked in. The subset here: FACS-sorted CD8+CD4-CCR7+CD45RA+ naive T cells. The receptor source for this set is a human donor in good health. Some libraries in this study had Jurkat cell RNA spiked in.

This clonotype was counted at least ten times. The genes are TRBV28 and TRBJ2-6; D call uncertain. V lost 4 bases, J lost 0 bases, and 7 bases lay in between. CDR3 size: 15 residues. Germline CDR1 reads MDHEN; CDR2 reads SYDVKM. This CDR3 reads CASSSPRSGANVLTF. The CDR3 coding sequence is TGTGCCAGCAGTTCCCCTCGCTCTGGGGCCAACGTCCTGACTTTC.

This clonotype came up many times. This rearrangement joins TRBV29-1 to TRBJ2-7; no clear D gene. V gave up 0 bases and J gave up 9 bases, with 15 bases separating them. Germline CDR1 SQVTM, CDR2 ANQGSEA. The CDR3 is 13 amino acids. CDR3 in DNA: TGCAGCGTTGAAGATGGTAGTCATCCGGGGCAGTACTTC. It translates to CSVEDGSHPGQYF.

As regards this clonotype: A much larger clone lies a single base off, so this may be a read error. This chain connects TRBV4-2 to TRBJ2-1; 7 positions match TRBD1. V lost 3 bases, J lost 4 bases, and 6 bases stayed unmatched. CDR1 is LGHNA, CDR2 YNFKEQ, per germline. The CDR3 is made up of 15 amino acids. The CDR3 coding sequence is TGTGCCAGCAGCCACGCAGGGGGTCCGTACAATGAGCAGTTCTTC. Translating gives CASSHAGGPYNEQFF.

In regard to this clonotype: A much larger clone sits a single nucleotide away, making a read error possible. This chain connects TRBV28 to TRBJ1-5; D is perhaps TRBD1 (6 bases). The CDR3 extends over 14 amino acids. Germline-derived CDR1 and CDR2 are MDHEN and SYDVKM. Between the trimmed V and J ends, which lost 7 bases and 5 bases, there was a span of 15 bases. Here the CDR3 DNA reads TGTGCCAGCAATCGATGGGACACGCATCAGCCCCAGCATTTT. As protein: CASNRWDTHQPQHF.

This clonotype showed up many times. The chain links TRBV12-3 or TRBV12-4 to TRBJ1-2, with D perhaps matching TRBD1 (6 bases). The CDR3 consists of 14 residues. Trimming took 5 bases from V and 4 from J, leaving 14 bases between them. CDR3 sequence reads: CASSPFGTSYGYTF. The CDR3 DNA reads as TGTGCCAGCAGTCCCTTTGGGACAAGCTATGGCTACACCTTC.

This clonotype appeared many times. This chain connects TRBV7-8 to TRBJ2-1; D gene uncertain. CDR1 is SGHVS and CDR2 is FQNEAQ in the germline V gene. V was trimmed by 1 base and J by 0 bases, leaving 7 bases between them. The CDR3 extends over 15 amino acids. The CDR3 DNA is TGTGCCAGCAGCTTAGAAGAGAGCTCCTACAATGAGCAGTTCTTC. As protein: CASSLEESSYNEQFF.

At least ten counts were recorded for this clonotype. The rearrangement uses TRBV12-3 or TRBV12-4 and TRBJ2-1; possibly TRBD2 for D (6 bases). There are 17 residues in the CDR3. With 3 bases removed from V and 10 bases from J, the gap between germline ends came to 25 bases. Here the CDR3 reads CASSLGDSEEGPNEQFF. In DNA, the CDR3 is TGTGCCAGCAGTTTGGGAGACAGTGAGGAGGGCCCGAACGAGCAGTTCTTC.

The V and J genes are TRBV4-3 and TRBJ2-7; 8 nucleotides agree with TRBD2. The V and J ends lost 1 base and 4 bases, in that order; junction bases with no gene match: 9. Germline CDR1 and CDR2: LGHNA and YSLEER. The CDR3 consists of 16 residues. CDR3 in DNA: TGCGCCAGCAGCCAAGGGAGCGGGAGTGCGGGATACGAGCAGTACTTC. Translated, it gives CASSQGSGSAGYEQYF.

This clonotype was seen many times. This chain links TRBV28 with TRBJ1-2, with D hard to call. Germline-derived CDR1 and CDR2 are MDHEN and SYDVKM. Trimming left V 8 bases short and J 0 bases short, with 10 bases between. The CDR3 covers 13 residues. The CDR3 DNA sequence: TGTGCCAGCCGGGAGTATCCTAACTATGGCTACACCTTC. Translated: CASREYPNYGYTF.

A remark on this clonotype: Given a much more abundant clone one base away, this may be a read error. The rearrangement uses TRBV5-6 and TRBJ2-7, with 7 bases that match TRBD2. Germline CDR1 and CDR2: SGHDT and YYEEEE. The CDR3 runs 14 residues. The V gene end was trimmed by 4 bases and the J gene end by 4 bases; junction bases not matched to a gene: 8. The CDR3 protein is CASSHGRGVYEQYF. Here the CDR3 DNA reads TGTGCCAGCAGCCACGGCCGGGGGGTTTACGAGCAGTACTTC.

About this clonotype: An end of the junction differs from the germline gene, which may be a read error. The chain uses TRBV29-1 and TRBJ2-7; tentatively, D is TRBD1 or TRBD2 (5 bases each). Germline V gives CDR1 SQVTM, CDR2 ANQGSEA. This CDR3 region has 12 residues. CDR3 residues: CSVGGQGDERYF. As DNA, the CDR3 is TGCAGCGTCGGTGGGCAGGGAGACGAGCGGTACTTC.

Comment on this clonotype: This may be a read error, as it is one base from a much larger clone. The chain couples TRBV29-1 to TRBJ1-1, with 7 bases matching TRBD1. Looked up from germline, CDR1 is SQVTM and CDR2 is ANQGSEA. This CDR3 region has 11 residues. V shed 3 bases and J 10 bases; nucleotides not matched to a gene: 5. CDR3 in DNA: TGCAGCGTTGATTTGCAGGGGGGAGCTTTCTTT. This translates into CSVDLQGGAFF.

Points on this clonotype: The junction departs from germline at one end; a sequencing error may be responsible. The rearrangement joins TRBV5-5 to TRBJ2-5; D not certain. The germline V gene encodes CDR1 SGHKS and CDR2 YYEKEE (reference sequence). The CDR3 runs to 14 residues. DNA of the CDR3: TGTGCCAGCAGTTCCGGCCGGCCGCAAGAGTCCCAGTACTTC. Translation: CASSSGRPQESQYF.

This clonotype came up many times. This sequence joins TRBV7-6 and TRBJ2-7, with TRBD2 matching 8 bases. With 1 base clipped from V and 3 bases from J, the junction kept 2 bases outside the gene matches. The CDR3 is 14 residues long. The V gene's germline CDR1 is SGHVS and CDR2 FNYEAQ. For the CDR3, the DNA is TGTGCCAGCAGCTTAGTTCTAGCGGGCTACGAGCAGTACTTC. This translates into CASSLVLAGYEQYF.

CDR3 nucleotide sequence: TGTGCCAGTAGTATAGATCTCGGATTAGATACGCAGTATTTT. It yields the protein CASSIDLGLDTQYF. The chain recombines TRBV19 with TRBJ2-3, with D unresolved. Trimming shortened V by 0 bases and J by 5 bases, and 9 bases separated the two germline ends. CDR1 and CDR2 (germline): LNHDA, SQIVND (reference sequence). The CDR3 contains 14 residues.

This clonotype has at least ten counts. The chain combines TRBV28 with TRBJ2-2; no clear D gene. The V end was cut by 6 bases, the J end by 2 bases, with 7 bases between. The V gene's germline CDR1 is MDHEN and CDR2 SYDVKM. This CDR3 has 13 residues. The CDR3 protein is CASRSINTGELFF. CDR3 DNA: TGTGCCAGCAGATCGATAAACACCGGGGAGCTGTTTTTT.

This clonotype was seen ten or more times. The chain links TRBV29-1 to TRBJ1-2; maybe TRBD1 (6 bases). This CDR3 spans 13 amino acids. Trimming removed 6 bases at V and 2 bases at J, with 13 bases between. Per the germline V gene, CDR1 is SQVTM and CDR2 is ANQGSEA. The CDR3: CSVATGINYGYTF. The CDR3 region has the DNA TGCAGCGTCGCAACAGGGATCAACTATGGCTACACCTTC.

The table lists this clonotype with many counts. The chain employs TRBV2 and TRBJ1-5, with D maybe TRBD1 (6 bases). The CDR3 sequence is 13 residues long. V was shortened by 7 bases and J by 2 bases, with 9 bases between the two germline ends. The germline CDR1 and CDR2 sequences are SNHLY and FYNNEI. This CDR3 is CASIGGGNQPQHF. The CDR3 DNA follows: TGTGCCAGCATCGGGGGCGGCAATCAGCCCCAGCATTTT.

This clonotype has ten or more counts. V usage is TRBV7-9 and J usage is TRBJ2-5; TRBD1 is a possible D gene (6 bases). The V end lost 4 bases, the J end lost 7 bases, and 19 bases lay between the germline ends. Germline assignment: CDR1 SEHNR and CDR2 FQNEAQ (reference sequence). CDR3 length: 15 residues. The CDR3 loop reads CASSSWAGALPTQYF. The CDR3 DNA follows: TGTGCCAGCAGCTCCTGGGCAGGGGCCCTCCCGACCCAGTACTTC.

This clonotype was seen a handful of times. The chain recombines TRBV4-2 with TRBJ2-7, with D perhaps TRBD1 (6 bases). CDR1 is LGHNA and CDR2 is YNFKEQ in the germline V gene. The CDR3 extends over 13 amino acids. Trimming left V 4 bases short and J 6 bases short, with 13 bases between. This CDR3 is CASSPIGGTEQYF. The CDR3 bases are TGTGCCAGCAGCCCTATTGGGGGCACCGAGCAGTACTTC.

The chain recombines TRBV28 with TRBJ2-7; tentatively, D is TRBD1 or TRBD2 (5 bases each). This CDR3 has 15 residues. Trimming shortened V by 3 bases and J by 3 bases, and 15 bases separated the two germline ends. Per the germline V gene, CDR1 is MDHEN and CDR2 is SYDVKM. In DNA form, the CDR3 reads TGTGCCAGCAGTTTCTCGGTGGGACCGCTCTACGAGCAGTACTTC. This sequence encodes CASSFSVGPLYEQYF.

The J gene is TRBJ2-5, the V gene TRBV7-9, with a weak D call TRBD1 (6 bases). Germline CDR1 and CDR2: SEHNR and FQNEAQ (reference sequence). Trimming left V 0 bases short and J 2 bases short, with 10 bases between. The length of the CDR3 is 15 residues. The CDR3 sequence is CASSLADSAQETQYF. CDR3 coding DNA: TGTGCCAGCAGCTTAGCGGACAGCGCTCAAGAGACCCAGTACTTC.

J is TRBJ2-2 and V is TRBV7-9; possibly TRBD2 for D (6 bases). V shed 2 bases and J shed 7 bases, with 14 bases lying between them. Germline CDR1 reads SEHNR; CDR2 reads FQNEAQ (reference sequence). The length of the CDR3 is 15 residues. CDR3 DNA: TGTGCCAGCAGCTTATACGGGAGTATTATCGGGGAGCTGTTTTTT. Residues: CASSLYGSIIGELFF.